This T cell receptor (beta chain) originates from a study of OX40 agonist ivuxolimab in advanced cancers. As for the study in general: A diagnosis of hepatocellular carcinoma, melanoma, renal cell or head and neck cancer was present in dose-escalation patients.

The CDR3 length is 15 residues. Germline values: CDR1 SGHRS, CDR2 YFSETQ. Trimming took off 2 bases at V and 10 bases at J, with 21 bases between the two ends. The repertoire was sequenced with immunoSEQ multiplex PCR; TCRdb's copy has only in-frame clones and lacks some. The sample carries 66,000 or so clones, less than 85% recorded once. Study results and limitations: Partly responding patients at 0.1-3.0 mg/kg showed some of the smallest clonal expansion. Not determined was the antigen specificity of the expanded peripheral T cells.

In regard to this clone: Antigen specificity is unknown.

Samples of blood were obtained at baseline, on cycle 4 day 1, and on cycle 7 day 1. The sequencing here drew on CD4+ or CD8+ T cells sorted from blood, taken in a trial of the OX40 agonist ivuxolimab. The V and J genes are TRBV5-1 and TRBJ2-5, with D hard to call. This TCR was recovered from an adult with an advanced solid tumor such as melanoma, head and neck, liver or kidney cancer. CDR3 coding DNA: TGCGCCAGCAGCTTTCGCCCTGGTCCTTTGGCCGACCAGTACTTC. Protein sequence: CASSFRPGPLADQYF. The full variable domain, with the rest looked up from reference TRBV5-1 and TRBJ2-5, is KAGVTQTPRYLIKTRGQQVTLSCSPISGHRSVSWYQQTPGQGLQFLFEYFSETQRNKGNFPGRFSGRQFSNSRSEMNVSTLELGDSALYLCASSFRPGPLADQYFGPGTRLLVL.